This TCR beta chain was documented in a study of blood T cell repertoires in COVID-19 (dated by TCRdb to about 2020). About the study as a whole: Samples from collaborators originated in the United States, Italy and Spain and spanned both the acute and convalescent phases of COVID-19. The prospective study material was composed of cDNA or gDNA derived from T cells, B-cell-depleted T cells, or PBMCs. The dataset comprised deeply sampled blood TCRbeta repertoires from subjects exposed to, actively infected with, or recovered from COVID-19. The repertoires were made available in a free public database intended to serve as a resource for research on the immune response to SARS-CoV-2. Samples were obtained from the ongoing ImmuneRACE study (first 160 participants) and from over 1,000 subjects provided by 6 global collaborators. The sample metadata nearly always contained a de-identified subject ID, COVID-19 status, age in years and sex. Where available, HLA class I and class II types were taken from metadata supplied by the sample provider and were not determined by assay-based typing.

Participants in the prospective study were enrolled through a virtual design, were aged 18 to 89 years, and lived in 24 United States geographic areas. In the prospective study, cohorts were assigned on the basis of participant-reported clinical history obtained from a screening survey and a study questionnaire. ImmuneRACE Cohort 3 recovered participants were defined by two consecutive negative NP/OP PCR tests, healthcare professional clearance, or symptom resolution. In the prospective study, mobile phlebotomists collected whole blood, serum and a nasopharyngeal or oropharyngeal swab from each participant. Participants in the prospective study had the option to provide additional blood draws and questionnaires over an approximately 2-month period. Blood samples from the prospective study were shipped frozen or at room temperature prior to DNA extraction. Of note for this clone: Its antigen is still unknown. Per-base qualities were not stored, and no clone one base away is much larger.

Study-level results and caveats: The quantity of clinical and demographic metadata differed by source and by participant and was supplied without curation.

TCRbeta CDR3 regions were amplified from genomic DNA by means of the immunoSEQ Assay, a bias-controlled multiplex PCR. In the source study's methods: Within the assay, amplification of reference gene primers was used to estimate how many nucleated cells each sample contained. To quantify the absolute abundance of each unique TCRbeta CDR3 rearrangement, sequence reads were collapsed and filtered. Productive Simpson clonality was computed per sample as the square root of Simpson's diversity index over productive rearrangements. TCRdb holds this immuneACCESS table with in-frame rearrangements only. Some clones are missing; in checked studies, unresolved V genes explain under half, and the rest has no known cause. The D gene and trimming were derived from the DNA, and the V and J assignments and clone size from that table. For this sample the table gives 260,000 or so clones, of which roughly 85% were detected only once. The ten largest clonotypes hold 2% to 3% of the sample.

V is cut back by 0 bases and J by 6 bases, with 12 bases in the junction unmatched. The CDR1 and CDR2 encoded by the germline V gene (reference sequence) are GTSNPN and SVGIG. The CDR3 spans 16 residues, from the cysteine through the phenylalanine. Only the CDR3 DNA is retained, 48 bases long and in frame from the first base. The sequencing input was PBMCs or T cells enriched from blood (not recorded which). This receptor was identified in a woman in her forties or fifties who had recovered from COVID-19. The sequence links TRBV30 to TRBJ2-7, with 9 junctional bases fitting TRBD2. The CDR3 reads as follows: CAWSVLLLREGGEQYF. The DNA sequence follows: TGTGCCTGGAGTGTACTTCTCCTGCGGGAGGGCGGCGAGCAGTACTTC. With the portions outside the CDR3 filled from the reference TRBV30 and TRBJ2-7 genes, the complete variable region becomes SQTIHQWPATLVQPVGSPLSLECTVEGTSNPNLYWYRQAAGRGLQLLFYSVGIGQISSEVPQNLSASRPQDRQFILSSKKLLLSDSGFYLCAWSVLLLREGGEQYFGPGTRLTVT.